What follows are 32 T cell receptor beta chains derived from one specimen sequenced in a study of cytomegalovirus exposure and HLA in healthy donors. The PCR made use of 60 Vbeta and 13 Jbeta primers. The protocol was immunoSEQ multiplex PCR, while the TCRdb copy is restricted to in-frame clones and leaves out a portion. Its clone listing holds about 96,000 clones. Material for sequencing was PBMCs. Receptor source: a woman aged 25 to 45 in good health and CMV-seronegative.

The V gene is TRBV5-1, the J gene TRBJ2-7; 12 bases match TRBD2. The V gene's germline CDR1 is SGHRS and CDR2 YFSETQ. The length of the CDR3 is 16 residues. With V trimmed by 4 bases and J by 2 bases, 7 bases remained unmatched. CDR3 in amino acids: CASSEWTSGKTYEQYF. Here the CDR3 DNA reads TGCGCCAGCAGCGAATGGACTAGCGGGAAGACCTACGAGCAGTACTTC.

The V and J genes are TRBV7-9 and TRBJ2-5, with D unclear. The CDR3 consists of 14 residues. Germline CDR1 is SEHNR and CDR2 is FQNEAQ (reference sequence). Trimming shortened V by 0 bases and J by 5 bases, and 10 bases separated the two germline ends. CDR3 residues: CASSLAEERETQYF. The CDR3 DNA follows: TGTGCCAGCAGCTTAGCTGAGGAGAGGGAGACCCAGTACTTC.

Here the CDR3 DNA reads TGCGCCAGCAGCCTCGGGGGGGGGAAAACTGGAAACACCATATATTTT. Residues: CASSLGGGKTGNTIYF. The rearrangement uses TRBV4-1 and TRBJ1-3; possibly TRBD1 for D (5 bases). With 4 bases removed from V and 2 bases from J, the gap between germline ends came to 15 bases. This CDR3 is built from 16 residues. Germline CDR1 and CDR2: MGHRA and YSYEKL.

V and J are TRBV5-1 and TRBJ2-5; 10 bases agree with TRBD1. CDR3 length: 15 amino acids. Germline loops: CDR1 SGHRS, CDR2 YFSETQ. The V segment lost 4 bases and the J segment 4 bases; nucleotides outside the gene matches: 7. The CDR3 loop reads CASSDDRGRRETQYF. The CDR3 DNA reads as TGCGCCAGCAGCGACGACAGGGGGCGCAGAGAGACCCAGTACTTC.

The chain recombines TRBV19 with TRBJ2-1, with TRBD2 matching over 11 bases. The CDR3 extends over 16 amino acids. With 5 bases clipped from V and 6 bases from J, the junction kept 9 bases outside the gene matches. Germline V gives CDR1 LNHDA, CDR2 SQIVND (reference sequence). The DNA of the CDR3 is TGTGCCAGTAGTCCTTTGGGACTAGCGGTACTCAATGAGCAGTTCTTC. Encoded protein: CASSPLGLAVLNEQFF.

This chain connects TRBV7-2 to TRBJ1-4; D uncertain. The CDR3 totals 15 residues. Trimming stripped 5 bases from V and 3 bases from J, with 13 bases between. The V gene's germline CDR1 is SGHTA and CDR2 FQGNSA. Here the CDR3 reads CASSAQVTANEKLFF. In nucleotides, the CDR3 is TGTGCCAGCAGCGCCCAGGTGACGGCTAATGAAAAACTGTTTTTT.

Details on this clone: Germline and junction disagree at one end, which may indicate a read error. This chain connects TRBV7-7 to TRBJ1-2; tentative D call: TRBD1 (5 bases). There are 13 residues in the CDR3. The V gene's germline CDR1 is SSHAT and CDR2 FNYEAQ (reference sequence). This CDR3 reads CASSLGTQRGYTF. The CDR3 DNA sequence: TGTGCTAGCAGCTTAGGGACGCAGCGGGGCTACACCTTC. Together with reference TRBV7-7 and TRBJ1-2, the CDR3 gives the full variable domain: GAGVSQSPRYKVTKRGQDVTLRCDPISSHATLYWYQQALGQGPEFLTYFNYEAQPDKSGLPSDRFSAERPEGSISTLTIQRTEQRDSAMYRCASSLGTQRGYTFGSGTRLTVV.

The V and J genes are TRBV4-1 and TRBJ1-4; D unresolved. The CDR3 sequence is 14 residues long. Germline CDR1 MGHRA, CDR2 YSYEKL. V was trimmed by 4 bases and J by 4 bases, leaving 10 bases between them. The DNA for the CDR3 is TGCGCCAGCAGCCCTCGGAGTATTAATGAAAAACTGTTTTTT. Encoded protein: CASSPRSINEKLFF.

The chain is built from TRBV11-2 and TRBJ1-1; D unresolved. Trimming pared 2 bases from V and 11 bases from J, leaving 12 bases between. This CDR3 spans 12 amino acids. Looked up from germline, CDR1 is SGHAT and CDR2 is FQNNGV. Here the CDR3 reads CASSLILRGAFF. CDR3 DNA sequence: TGTGCCAGCAGCTTAATACTTAGAGGGGCTTTCTTT. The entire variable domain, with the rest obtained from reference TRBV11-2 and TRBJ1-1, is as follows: EAGVAQSPRYKIIEKRQSVAFWCNPISGHATLYWYQQILGQGPKLLIQFQNNGVVDDSQLPKDRFSAERLKGVDSTLKIQPAKLEDSAVYLCASSLILRGAFFGQGTRLTVV.

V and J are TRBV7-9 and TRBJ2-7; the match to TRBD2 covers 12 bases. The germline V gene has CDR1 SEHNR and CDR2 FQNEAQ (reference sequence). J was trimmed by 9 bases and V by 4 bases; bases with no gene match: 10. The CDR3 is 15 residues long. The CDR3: CASSSATSGGLGQYF. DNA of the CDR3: TGTGCCAGCAGCTCCGCGACTAGCGGGGGTCTCGGGCAGTACTTC.

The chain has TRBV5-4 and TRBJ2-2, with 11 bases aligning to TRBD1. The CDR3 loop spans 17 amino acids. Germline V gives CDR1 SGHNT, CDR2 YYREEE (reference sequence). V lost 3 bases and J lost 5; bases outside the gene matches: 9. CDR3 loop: CASSSFSGTGGTGELFF. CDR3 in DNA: TGTGCCAGCAGCTCCTTCTCCGGGACAGGGGGGACCGGGGAGCTGTTTTTT.

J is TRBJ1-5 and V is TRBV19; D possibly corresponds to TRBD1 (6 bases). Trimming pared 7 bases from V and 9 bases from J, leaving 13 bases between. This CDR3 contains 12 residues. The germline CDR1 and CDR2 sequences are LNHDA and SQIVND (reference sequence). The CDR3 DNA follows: TGTGCCAGTACAGGGGCTCCAGGGCCCCAGCATTTT. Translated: CASTGAPGPQHF. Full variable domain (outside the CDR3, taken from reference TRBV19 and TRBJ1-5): DGGITQSPKYLFRKEGQNVTLSCEQNLNHDAMYWYRQDPGQGLRLIYYSQIVNDFQKGDIAEGYSVSREKKESFPLTVTSAQKNPTAFYLCASTGAPGPQHFGDGTRLSIL.

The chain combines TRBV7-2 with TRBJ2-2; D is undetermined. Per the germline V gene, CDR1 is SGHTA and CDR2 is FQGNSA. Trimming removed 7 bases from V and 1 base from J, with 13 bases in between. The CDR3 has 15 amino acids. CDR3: CASTSVGWNTGELFF. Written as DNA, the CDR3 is TGTGCCAGCACTAGTGTCGGATGGAACACCGGGGAGCTGTTTTTT. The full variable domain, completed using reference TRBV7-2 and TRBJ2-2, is GAGVSQSPSNKVTEKGKDVELRCDPISGHTALYWYRQSLGQGLEFLIYFQGNSAPDKSGLPSDRFSAERTGGSVSTLTIQRTQQEDSAVYLCASTSVGWNTGELFFGEGSRLTVL.

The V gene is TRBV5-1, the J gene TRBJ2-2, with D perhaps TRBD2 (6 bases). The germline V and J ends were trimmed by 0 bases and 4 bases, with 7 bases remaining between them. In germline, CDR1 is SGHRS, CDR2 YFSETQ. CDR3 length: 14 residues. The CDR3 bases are TGCGCCAGCAGCTTGGTCGGGGGCACCGGGGAGCTGTTTTTT. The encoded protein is CASSLVGGTGELFF.

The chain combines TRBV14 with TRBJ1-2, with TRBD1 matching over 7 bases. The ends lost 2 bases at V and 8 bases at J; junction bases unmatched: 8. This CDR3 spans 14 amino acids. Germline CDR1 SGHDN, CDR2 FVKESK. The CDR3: CASSQIDRAEGYTF. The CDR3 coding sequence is TGTGCCAGCAGCCAAATAGACAGGGCGGAAGGCTACACCTTC.

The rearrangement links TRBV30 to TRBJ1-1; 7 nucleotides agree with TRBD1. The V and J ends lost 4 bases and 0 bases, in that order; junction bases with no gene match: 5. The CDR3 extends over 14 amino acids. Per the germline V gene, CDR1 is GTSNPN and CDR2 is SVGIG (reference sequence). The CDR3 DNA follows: TGTGCCTGGACCGTACAGGGGATGAACACTGAAGCTTTCTTT. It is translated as CAWTVQGMNTEAFF.

The CDR3 region has the DNA TGTGCCAGCAGCCAGGTGGGACAATTAACGGGGGAGCAGTACTTC. Translated, it gives CASSQVGQLTGEQYF. This sequence joins TRBV28 and TRBJ2-7, with a tentative D call TRBD1 (6 bases). V lost 6 bases, J lost 7 bases, and 22 bases lay in between. Germline lookup yields CDR1 MDHEN and CDR2 SYDVKM. This CDR3 has 15 amino acids.

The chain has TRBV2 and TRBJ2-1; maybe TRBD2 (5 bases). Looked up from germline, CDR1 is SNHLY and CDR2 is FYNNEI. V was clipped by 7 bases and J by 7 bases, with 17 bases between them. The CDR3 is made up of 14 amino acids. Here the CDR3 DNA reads TGTGCCAGCACCCCAAGGAGGACCCAAAATGAGCAGTTCTTC. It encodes CASTPRRTQNEQFF. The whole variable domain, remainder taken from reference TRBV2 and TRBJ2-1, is EPEVTQTPSHQVTQMGQEVILRCVPISNHLYFYWYRQILGQKVEFLVSFYNNEISEKSEIFDDQFSVERPDGSNFTLKIRSTKLEDSAMYFCASTPRRTQNEQFFGPGTRLTVL.

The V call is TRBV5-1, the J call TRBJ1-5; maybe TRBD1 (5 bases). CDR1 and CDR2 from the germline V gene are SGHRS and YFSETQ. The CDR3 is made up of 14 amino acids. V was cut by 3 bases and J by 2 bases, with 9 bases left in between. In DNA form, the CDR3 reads TGCGCCAGCAGCTGGACGGGGGGCAATCAGCCCCAGCATTTT. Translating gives CASSWTGGNQPQHF.

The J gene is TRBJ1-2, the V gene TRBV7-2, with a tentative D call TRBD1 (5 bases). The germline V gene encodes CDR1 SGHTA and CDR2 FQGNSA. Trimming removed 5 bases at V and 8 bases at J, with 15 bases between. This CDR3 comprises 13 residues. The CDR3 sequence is CASSRGFGLGYTF. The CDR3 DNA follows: TGTGCCAGCAGCCGGGGGTTCGGCCTCGGCTACACCTTC.

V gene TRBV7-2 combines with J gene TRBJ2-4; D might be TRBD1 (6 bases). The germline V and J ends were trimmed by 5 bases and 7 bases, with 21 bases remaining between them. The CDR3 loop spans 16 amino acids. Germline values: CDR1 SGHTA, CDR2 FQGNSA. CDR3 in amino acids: CASSARGQLLGNIQYF. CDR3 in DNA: TGTGCCAGCAGCGCCCGAGGACAGCTTCTAGGTAACATTCAGTACTTC.

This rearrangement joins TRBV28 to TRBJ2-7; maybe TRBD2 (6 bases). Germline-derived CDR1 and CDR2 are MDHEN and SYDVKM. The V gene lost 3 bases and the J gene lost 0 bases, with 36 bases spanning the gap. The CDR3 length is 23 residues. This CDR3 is CASSFWQGGSIGRTPGSSYEQYF. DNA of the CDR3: TGTGCCAGCAGTTTTTGGCAGGGAGGTTCGATAGGTAGGACCCCCGGGAGCTCCTACGAGCAGTACTTC.

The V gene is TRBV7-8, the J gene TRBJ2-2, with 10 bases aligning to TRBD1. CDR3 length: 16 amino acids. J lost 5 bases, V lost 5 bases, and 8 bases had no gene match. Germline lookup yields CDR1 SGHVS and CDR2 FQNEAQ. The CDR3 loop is CASSQRDRGWTGELFF. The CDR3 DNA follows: TGTGCCAGCAGCCAAAGGGACAGGGGATGGACCGGGGAGCTGTTTTTT. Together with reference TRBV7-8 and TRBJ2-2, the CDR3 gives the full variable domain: GAGVSQSPRYKVAKRGQDVALRCDPISGHVSLFWYQQALGQGPEFLTYFQNEAQLDKSGLPSDRFFAERPEGSVSTLKIQRTQQEDSAVYLCASSQRDRGWTGELFFGEGSRLTVL.

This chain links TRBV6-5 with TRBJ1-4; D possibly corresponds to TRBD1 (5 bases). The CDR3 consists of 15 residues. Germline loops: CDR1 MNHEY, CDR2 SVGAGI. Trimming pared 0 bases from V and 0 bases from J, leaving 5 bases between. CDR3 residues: CASSYSGATNEKLFF. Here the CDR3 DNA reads TGTGCCAGCAGTTACTCAGGGGCAACTAATGAAAAACTGTTTTTT.

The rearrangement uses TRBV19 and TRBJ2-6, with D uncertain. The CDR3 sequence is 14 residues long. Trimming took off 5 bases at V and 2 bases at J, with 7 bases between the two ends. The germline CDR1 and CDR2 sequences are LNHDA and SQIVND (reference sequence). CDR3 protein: CASSWPAGANVLTF. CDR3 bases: TGTGCCAGTAGTTGGCCCGCTGGGGCCAACGTCCTGACTTTC. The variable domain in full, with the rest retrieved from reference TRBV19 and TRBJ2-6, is DGGITQSPKYLFRKEGQNVTLSCEQNLNHDAMYWYRQDPGQGLRLIYYSQIVNDFQKGDIAEGYSVSREKKESFPLTVTSAQKNPTAFYLCASSWPAGANVLTFGAGSRLTVL.

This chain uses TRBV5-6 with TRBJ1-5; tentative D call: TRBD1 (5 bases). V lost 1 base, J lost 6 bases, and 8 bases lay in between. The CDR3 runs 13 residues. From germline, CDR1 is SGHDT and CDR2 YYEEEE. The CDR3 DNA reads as TGTGCCAGCAGCTTGCAGGGTAGTCAGCCCCAGCATTTT. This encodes CASSLQGSQPQHF.

The CDR3 is CASKPDRGQYEQYF. The CDR3 nucleotides are TGTGCCAGCAAACCGGACAGGGGGCAATACGAGCAGTACTTC. The V and J genes are TRBV6-1 and TRBJ2-7, with TRBD1 matching 11 bases. V shed 7 bases, J shed 4 bases, and the junction held 6 bases outside the gene matches. In germline, CDR1 is MNHNS, CDR2 SASEGT. CDR3 length: 14 amino acids.

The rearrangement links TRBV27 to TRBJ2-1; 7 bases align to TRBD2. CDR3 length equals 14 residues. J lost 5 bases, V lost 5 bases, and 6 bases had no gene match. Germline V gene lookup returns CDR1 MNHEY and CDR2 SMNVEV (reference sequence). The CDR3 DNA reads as TGTGCCAGCAGTCGACAAGCGGGAAACAATGAGCAGTTCTTC. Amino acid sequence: CASSRQAGNNEQFF.

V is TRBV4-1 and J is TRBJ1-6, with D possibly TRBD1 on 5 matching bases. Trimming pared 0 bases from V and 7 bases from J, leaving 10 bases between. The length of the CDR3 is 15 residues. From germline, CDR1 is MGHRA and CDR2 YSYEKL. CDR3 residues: CASSQEGRGNSPLHF. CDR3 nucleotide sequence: TGCGCCAGCAGCCAAGAAGGGCGGGGGAATTCACCCCTCCACTTT.

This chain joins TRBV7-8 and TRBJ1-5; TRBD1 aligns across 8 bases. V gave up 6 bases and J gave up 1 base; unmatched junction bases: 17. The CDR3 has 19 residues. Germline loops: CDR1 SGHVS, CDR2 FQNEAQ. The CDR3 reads CASSFHSTGTGPSNQPQHF. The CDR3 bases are TGTGCCAGCAGTTTCCACTCAACCGGGACAGGACCGAGCAATCAGCCCCAGCATTTT.

CDR3 bases: TGTGCCAGCAGCCCCACGAGTGGGGGGGCCTTGGGAACCGGGGAGCTGTTTTTT. The encoded protein is CASSPTSGGALGTGELFF. V is TRBV7-6 and J is TRBJ2-2, with D perhaps TRBD2 (7 bases). CDR1 SGHVS and CDR2 FNYEAQ come from the germline V gene. CDR3 size: 18 residues. Trimming removed 5 bases at V and 5 bases at J, with 24 bases between.

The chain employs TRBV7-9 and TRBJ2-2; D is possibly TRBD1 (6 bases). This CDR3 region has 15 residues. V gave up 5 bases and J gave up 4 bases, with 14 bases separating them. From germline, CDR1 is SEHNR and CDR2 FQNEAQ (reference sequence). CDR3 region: CASSLSTGLTGELFF. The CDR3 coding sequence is TGTGCCAGCAGCCTATCGACAGGACTCACCGGGGAGCTGTTTTTT. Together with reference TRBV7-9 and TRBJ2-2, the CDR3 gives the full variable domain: DTGVSQNPRHKITKRGQNVTFRCDPISEHNRLYWYRQTLGQGPEFLTYFQNEAQLEKSRLLSDRFSAERPKGSFSTLEIQRTEQGDSAMYLCASSLSTGLTGELFFGEGSRLTVL.